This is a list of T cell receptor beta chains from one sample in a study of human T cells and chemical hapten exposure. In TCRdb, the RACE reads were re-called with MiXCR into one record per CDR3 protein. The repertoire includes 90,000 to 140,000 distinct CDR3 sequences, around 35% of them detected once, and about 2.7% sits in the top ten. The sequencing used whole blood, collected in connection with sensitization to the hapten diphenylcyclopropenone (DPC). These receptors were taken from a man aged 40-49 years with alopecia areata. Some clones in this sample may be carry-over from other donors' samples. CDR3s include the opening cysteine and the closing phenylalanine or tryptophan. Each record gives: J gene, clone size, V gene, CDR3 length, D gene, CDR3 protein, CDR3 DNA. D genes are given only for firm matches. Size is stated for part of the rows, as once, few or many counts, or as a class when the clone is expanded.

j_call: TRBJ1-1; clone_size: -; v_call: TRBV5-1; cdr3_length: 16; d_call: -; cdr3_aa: CASSFGSYGLNTEAFF; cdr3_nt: TGCGCCAGCAGCTTTGGGTCTTACGGACTGAACACTGAAGCTTTCTTT
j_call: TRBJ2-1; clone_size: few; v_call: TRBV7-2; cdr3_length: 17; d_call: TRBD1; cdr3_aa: CASSFVEGGEGINEQFF; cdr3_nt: TGTGCCAGCAGCTTCGTCGAAGGGGGCGAGGGGATCAATGAGCAGTTCTTC
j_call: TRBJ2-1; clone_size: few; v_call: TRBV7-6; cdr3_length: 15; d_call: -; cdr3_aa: CASSLGQALYNEQFF; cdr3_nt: TGTGCCAGCAGCTTGGGACAAGCCCTTTACAATGAGCAGTTCTTC
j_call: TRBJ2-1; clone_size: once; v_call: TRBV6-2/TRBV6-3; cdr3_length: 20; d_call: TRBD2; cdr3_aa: CASSYIWSGGGSYSYNEQFF; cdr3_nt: TGTGCCAGCAGTTACATATGGTCGGGAGGAGGGAGTTACTCCTACAATGAGCAGTTCTTC
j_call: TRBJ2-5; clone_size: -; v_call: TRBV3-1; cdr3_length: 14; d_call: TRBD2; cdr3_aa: CASSQVGGGETQYF; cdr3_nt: TGTGCCAGCAGCCAAGTCGGGGGGGGAGAGACCCAGTACTTC
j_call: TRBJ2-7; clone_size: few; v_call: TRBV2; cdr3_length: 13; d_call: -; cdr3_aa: CASIGSAPYEQYF; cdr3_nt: TGTGCCAGCATCGGTTCAGCTCCCTACGAGCAGTACTTC
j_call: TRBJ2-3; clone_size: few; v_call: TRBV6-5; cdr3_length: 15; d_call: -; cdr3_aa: CASSWGRDWTDTQYF; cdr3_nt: TGTGCCAGCAGTTGGGGTCGGGACTGGACAGATACGCAGTATTTT
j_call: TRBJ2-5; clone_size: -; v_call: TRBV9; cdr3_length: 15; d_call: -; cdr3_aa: CASSVTGHRQETQYF; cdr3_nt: TGTGCCAGCAGCGTAACGGGACACCGACAAGAGACCCAGTACTTC
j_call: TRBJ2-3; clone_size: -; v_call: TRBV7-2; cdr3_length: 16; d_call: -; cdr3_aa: CASSLDGGHLTDTQYF; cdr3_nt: TGTGCCAGCAGCTTAGACGGGGGACACCTCACAGATACGCAGTATTTT
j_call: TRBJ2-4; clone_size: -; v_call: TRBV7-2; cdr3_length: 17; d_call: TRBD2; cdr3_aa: CASSPGLAGLAKNIQYF; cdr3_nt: TGTGCCAGCAGCCCGGGACTAGCGGGCCTAGCCAAAAACATTCAGTACTTC
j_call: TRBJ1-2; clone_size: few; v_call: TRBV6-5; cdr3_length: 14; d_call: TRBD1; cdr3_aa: CASSYDDRGLGYTF; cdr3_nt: TGTGCCAGCAGTTACGATGACAGGGGGCTTGGCTACACCTTC
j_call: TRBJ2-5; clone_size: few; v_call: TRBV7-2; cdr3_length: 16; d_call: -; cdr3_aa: CASSLVGQGYQETQYF; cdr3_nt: TGTGCCAGCAGCTTAGTGGGGCAGGGATACCAAGAGACCCAGTACTTC
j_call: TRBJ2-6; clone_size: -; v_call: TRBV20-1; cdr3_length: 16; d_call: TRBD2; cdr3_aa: CSAPPGLASGANVLTF; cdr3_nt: TGCAGTGCACCACCGGGACTAGCGAGCGGGGCCAACGTCCTGACTTTC
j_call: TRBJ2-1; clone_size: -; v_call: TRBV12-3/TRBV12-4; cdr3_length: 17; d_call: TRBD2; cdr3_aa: CASSTLGGTNPNNEQFF; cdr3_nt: TGTGCCAGCAGTACGCTGGGAGGGACCAACCCAAACAATGAGCAGTTCTTC
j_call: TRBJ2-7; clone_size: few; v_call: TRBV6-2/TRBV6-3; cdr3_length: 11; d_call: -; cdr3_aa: CASSSQYEQYF; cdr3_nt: TGTGCCAGCAGTTCCCAATACGAGCAGTACTTC
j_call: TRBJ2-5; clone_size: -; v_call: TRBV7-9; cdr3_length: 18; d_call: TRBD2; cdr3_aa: CASRHPPGLAGEAETQYF; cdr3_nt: TGTGCCAGCAGGCATCCCCCGGGACTAGCGGGAGAAGCAGAGACCCAGTACTTC
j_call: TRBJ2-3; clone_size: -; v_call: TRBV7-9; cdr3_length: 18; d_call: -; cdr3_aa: CASSSPSMGVSSTDTQYF; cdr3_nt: TGTGCCAGCAGCTCGCCCTCTATGGGGGTATCTAGCACAGATACGCAGTATTTT
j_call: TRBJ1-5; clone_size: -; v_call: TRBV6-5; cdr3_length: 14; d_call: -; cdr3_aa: CASSYLPPGQPQHF; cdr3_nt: TGTGCCAGCAGTTACCTCCCCCCTGGTCAGCCCCAGCATTTT
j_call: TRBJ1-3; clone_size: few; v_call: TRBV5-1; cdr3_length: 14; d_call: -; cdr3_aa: CASSLEGTGNTIYF; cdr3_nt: TGCGCCAGCAGCTTGGAAGGGACGGGAAACACCATATATTTT
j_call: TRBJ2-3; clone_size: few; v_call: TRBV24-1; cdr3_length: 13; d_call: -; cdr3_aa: CATSDLAKATQYF; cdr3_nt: TGTGCCACCAGTGATCTGGCTAAAGCTACGCAGTATTTT